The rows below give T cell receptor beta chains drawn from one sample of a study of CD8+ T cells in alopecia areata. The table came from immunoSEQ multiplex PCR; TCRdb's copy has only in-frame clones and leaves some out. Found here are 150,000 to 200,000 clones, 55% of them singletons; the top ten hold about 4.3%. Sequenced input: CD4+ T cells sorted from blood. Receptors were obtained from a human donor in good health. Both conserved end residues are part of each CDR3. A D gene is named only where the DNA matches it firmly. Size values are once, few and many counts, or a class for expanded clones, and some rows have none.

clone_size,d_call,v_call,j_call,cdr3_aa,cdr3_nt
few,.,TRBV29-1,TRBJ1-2,CSVEEGVANYGYTF,TGCAGCGTTGAAGAGGGCGTAGCTAACTATGGCTACACCTTC
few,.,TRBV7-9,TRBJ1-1,CASSRDSSTEAFF,TGTGCCAGCAGCAGGGATTCGAGCACTGAAGCTTTCTTT
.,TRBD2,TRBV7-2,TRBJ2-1,CASSLGRAAGDNEQFF,TGTGCCAGCAGCTTAGGCCGGGCGGCGGGGGACAATGAGCAGTTCTTC
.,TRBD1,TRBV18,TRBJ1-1,CASVPGQGPGTEAFF,TGTGCCAGCGTACCGGGACAGGGGCCCGGCACTGAAGCTTTCTTT
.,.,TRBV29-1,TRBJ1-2,CSVEDVTPTYGYTF,TGCAGCGTTGAAGACGTGACACCCACTTATGGCTACACCTTC
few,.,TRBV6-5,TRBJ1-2,CASSGSAGLNYGYTF,TGTGCCAGCAGTGGCTCCGCAGGACTTAACTATGGCTACACCTTC
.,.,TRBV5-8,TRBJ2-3,CASSRIRDTQYF,TGTGCCAGCAGCCGGATACGTGATACGCAGTATTTT
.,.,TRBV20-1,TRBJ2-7,CSASAYEQYF,TGCAGTGCTAGCGCCTACGAGCAGTACTTC
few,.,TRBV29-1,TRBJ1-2,CSVEWSYGYTF,TGCAGCGTTGAGTGGTCCTATGGCTACACCTTC
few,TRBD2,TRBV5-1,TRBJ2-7,CASSLGASGVYEQYF,TGCGCCAGCAGCTTGGGGGCTAGCGGGGTCTACGAGCAGTACTTC
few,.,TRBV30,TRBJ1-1,CASNKGVRNTEAFF,TGTGCCTCCAATAAGGGAGTACGGAACACTGAAGCTTTCTTT
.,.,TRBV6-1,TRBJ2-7,CASSEGRVWGADEQYF,TGTGCCAGCAGTGAAGGCCGCGTGTGGGGCGCGGACGAGCAGTACTTC
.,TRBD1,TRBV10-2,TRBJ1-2,CASSESVDRDYGYTF,TGCGCCAGCAGTGAGTCAGTGGACAGGGACTATGGCTACACCTTC
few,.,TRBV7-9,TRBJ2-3,CASSTGTFSTDTQYF,TGTGCCAGCAGCACCGGGACCTTTAGCACAGATACGCAGTATTTT
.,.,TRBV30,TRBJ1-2,CAWSPRVDYGYTF,TGTGCCTGGAGCCCCCGGGTAGACTATGGCTACACCTTC
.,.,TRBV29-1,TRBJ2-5,CSVHAQGRGETQYF,TGCAGCGTTCACGCCCAAGGGAGAGGGGAGACCCAGTACTTC
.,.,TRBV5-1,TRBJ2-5,CASSFWSTPQETQYF,TGCGCCAGCAGCTTTTGGTCCACCCCGCAAGAGACCCAGTACTTC
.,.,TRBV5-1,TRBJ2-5,CASSSPQETQYF,TGCGCCAGCAGCTCACCACAAGAGACCCAGTACTTC
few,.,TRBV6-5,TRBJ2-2,CASSGLIGELFF,TGTGCCAGCAGTGGGCTTATCGGGGAGCTGTTTTTT
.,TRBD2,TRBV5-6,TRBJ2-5,CASSQGLAEPAAQYF,TGTGCCAGCAGCCAGGGACTAGCGGAGCCCGCGGCCCAGTACTTC
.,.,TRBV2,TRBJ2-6,CASSEGHRPSGANVLTF,TGTGCCAGCAGTGAGGGACATCGCCCCTCTGGGGCCAACGTCCTGACTTTC
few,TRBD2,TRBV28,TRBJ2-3,CASMREGSDTQYF,TGTGCCAGCATGCGGGAGGGGTCAGATACGCAGTATTTT
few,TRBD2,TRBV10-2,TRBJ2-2,CASRLAGGLTGELFF,TGCGCCAGCAGACTAGCGGGAGGTCTTACCGGGGAGCTGTTTTTT
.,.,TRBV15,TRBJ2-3,CATSRGDLTDTQYF,TGTGCCACCAGCAGAGGGGATCTCACAGATACGCAGTATTTT
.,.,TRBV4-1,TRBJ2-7,CASSQERRVYYEQYF,TGCGCCAGCAGCCAAGAGAGGAGGGTCTACTACGAGCAGTACTTC
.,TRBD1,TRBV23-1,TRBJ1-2,CASSPRGTGCRLGYTF,TGCGCCAGCAGTCCACGAGGGACAGGGTGTCGATTGGGCTACACCTTC
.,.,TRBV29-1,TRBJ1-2,CSVSRDGYTF,TGCAGCGTCAGCAGGGATGGCTACACCTTC
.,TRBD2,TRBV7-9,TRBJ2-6,CASSPRLAGAGANVLTF,TGTGCCAGCAGCCCACGACTAGCGGGAGCTGGGGCCAACGTCCTGACTTTC
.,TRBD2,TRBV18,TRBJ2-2,CASSTTSGRGTGELFF,TGTGCCAGCTCAACGACTAGCGGGCGAGGCACCGGGGAGCTGTTTTTT
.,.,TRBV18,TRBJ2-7,CASSPRDGYSYEQYF,TGTGCCAGCTCACCAAGGGACGGGTATTCCTACGAGCAGTACTTC
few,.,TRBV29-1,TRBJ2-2,CSVDLAEYNTGELFF,TGCAGCGTTGATCTGGCGGAGTACAACACCGGGGAGCTGTTTTTT
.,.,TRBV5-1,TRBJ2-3,CASSSRLTTDTQYF,TGCGCCAGCAGCTCCAGACTAACCACAGATACGCAGTATTTT
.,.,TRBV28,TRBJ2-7,CASSVGRGNEQYF,TGTGCCAGCAGTGTTGGACGGGGCAACGAGCAGTACTTC
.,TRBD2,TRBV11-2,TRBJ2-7,CASSSRLAGDEQYF,TGTGCCAGCAGCTCTCGACTAGCGGGAGACGAGCAGTACTTC
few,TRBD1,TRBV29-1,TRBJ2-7,CSVGAGQGLSEQYF,TGCAGCGTTGGAGCGGGACAGGGGCTATCCGAGCAGTACTTC
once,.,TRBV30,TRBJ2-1,CAWSVREYYNEQFF,TGTGCCTGGAGTGTACGGGAGTACTACAATGAGCAGTTCTTC
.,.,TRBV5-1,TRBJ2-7,CASSIDAYEQYF,TGCGCCAGCAGCATAGACGCCTACGAGCAGTACTTC
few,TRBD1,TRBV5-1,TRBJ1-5,CASSQEGASNQPQHF,TGCGCCAGCAGCCAGGAGGGGGCCAGCAATCAGCCCCAGCATTTT
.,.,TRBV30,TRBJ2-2,CAWRFGSYTGELFF,TGTGCCTGGAGGTTTGGGTCCTACACCGGGGAGCTGTTTTTT
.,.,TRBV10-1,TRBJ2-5,CASSEAVGETQYF,TGCGCCAGCAGTGAGGCCGTAGGAGAGACCCAGTACTTC